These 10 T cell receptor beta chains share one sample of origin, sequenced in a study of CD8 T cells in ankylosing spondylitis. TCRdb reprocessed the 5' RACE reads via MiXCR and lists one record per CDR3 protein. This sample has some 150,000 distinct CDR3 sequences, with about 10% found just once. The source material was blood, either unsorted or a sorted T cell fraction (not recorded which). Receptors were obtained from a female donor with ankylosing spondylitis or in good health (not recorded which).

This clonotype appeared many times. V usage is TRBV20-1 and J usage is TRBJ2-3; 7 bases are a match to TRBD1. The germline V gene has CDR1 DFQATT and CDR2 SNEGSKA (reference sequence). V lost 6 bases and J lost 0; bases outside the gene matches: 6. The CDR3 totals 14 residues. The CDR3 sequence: CSADYRGSTDTQYF. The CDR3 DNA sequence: TGCAGTGCCGACTACAGGGGAAGCACAGATACGCAGTATTTT.

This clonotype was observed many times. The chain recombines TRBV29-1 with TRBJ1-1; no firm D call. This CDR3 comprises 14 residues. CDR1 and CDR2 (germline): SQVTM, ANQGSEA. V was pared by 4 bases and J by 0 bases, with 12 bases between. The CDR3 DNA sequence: TGCAGCGTTGCGGGCAGACACATGAACACTGAAGCTTTCTTT. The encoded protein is CSVAGRHMNTEAFF.

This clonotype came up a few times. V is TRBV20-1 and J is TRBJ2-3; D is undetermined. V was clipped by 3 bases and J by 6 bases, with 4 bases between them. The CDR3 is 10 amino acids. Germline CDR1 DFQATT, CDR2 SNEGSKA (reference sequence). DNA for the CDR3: TGCAGTGCTAGGCCTGATACGCAGTATTTT. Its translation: CSARPDTQYF.

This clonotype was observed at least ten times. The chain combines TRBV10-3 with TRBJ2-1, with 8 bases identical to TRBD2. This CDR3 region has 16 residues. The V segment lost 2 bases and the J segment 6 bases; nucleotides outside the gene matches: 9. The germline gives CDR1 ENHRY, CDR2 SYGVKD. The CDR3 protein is CAISEISGTGGNEQFF. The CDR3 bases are TGTGCCATCAGTGAGATTAGCGGGACCGGGGGCAATGAGCAGTTCTTC.

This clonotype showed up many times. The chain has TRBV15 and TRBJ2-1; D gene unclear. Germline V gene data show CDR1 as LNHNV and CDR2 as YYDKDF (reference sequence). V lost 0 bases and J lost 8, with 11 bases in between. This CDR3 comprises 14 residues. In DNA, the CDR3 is TGTGCCACCAGCAGAGATTACGAAACCGATGAGCAGTTCTTC. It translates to CATSRDYETDEQFF.

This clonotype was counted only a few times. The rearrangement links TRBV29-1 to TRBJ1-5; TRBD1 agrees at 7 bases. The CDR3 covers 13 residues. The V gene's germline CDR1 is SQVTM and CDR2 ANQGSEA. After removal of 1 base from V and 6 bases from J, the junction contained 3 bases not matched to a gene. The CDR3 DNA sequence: TGCAGCGTTGAAGGACAGGGAAGTCAGCCCCAGCATTTT. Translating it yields CSVEGQGSQPQHF.

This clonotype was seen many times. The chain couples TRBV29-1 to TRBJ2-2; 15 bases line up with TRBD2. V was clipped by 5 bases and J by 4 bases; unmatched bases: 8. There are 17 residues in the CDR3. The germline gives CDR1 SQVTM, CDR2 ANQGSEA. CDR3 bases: TGCAGCGTTTCAGGACTAGCGGGGGGGCTCGTCACCGGGGAGCTGTTTTTT. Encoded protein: CSVSGLAGGLVTGELFF.

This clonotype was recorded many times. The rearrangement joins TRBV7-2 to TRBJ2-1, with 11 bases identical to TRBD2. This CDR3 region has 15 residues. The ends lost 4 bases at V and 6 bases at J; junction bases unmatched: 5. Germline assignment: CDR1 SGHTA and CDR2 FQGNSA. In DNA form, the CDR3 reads TGTGCCAGCAGCTATAGCGGGAGGGCTCTCAATGAGCAGTTCTTC. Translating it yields CASSYSGRALNEQFF.

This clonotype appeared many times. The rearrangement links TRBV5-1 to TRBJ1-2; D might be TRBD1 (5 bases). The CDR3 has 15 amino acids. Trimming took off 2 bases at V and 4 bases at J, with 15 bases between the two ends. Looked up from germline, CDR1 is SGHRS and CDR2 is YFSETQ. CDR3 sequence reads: CASSLGDGPPYGYTF. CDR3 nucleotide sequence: TGCGCCAGCAGCTTAGGGGATGGCCCTCCCTATGGCTACACCTTC.

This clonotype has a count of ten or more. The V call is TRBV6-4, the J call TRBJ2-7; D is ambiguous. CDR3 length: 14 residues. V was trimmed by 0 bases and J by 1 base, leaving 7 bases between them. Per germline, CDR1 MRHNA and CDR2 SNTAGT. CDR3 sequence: CASSDSGLSYEQYF. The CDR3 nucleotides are TGTGCCAGCAGTGACTCAGGTTTGTCCTACGAGCAGTACTTC.